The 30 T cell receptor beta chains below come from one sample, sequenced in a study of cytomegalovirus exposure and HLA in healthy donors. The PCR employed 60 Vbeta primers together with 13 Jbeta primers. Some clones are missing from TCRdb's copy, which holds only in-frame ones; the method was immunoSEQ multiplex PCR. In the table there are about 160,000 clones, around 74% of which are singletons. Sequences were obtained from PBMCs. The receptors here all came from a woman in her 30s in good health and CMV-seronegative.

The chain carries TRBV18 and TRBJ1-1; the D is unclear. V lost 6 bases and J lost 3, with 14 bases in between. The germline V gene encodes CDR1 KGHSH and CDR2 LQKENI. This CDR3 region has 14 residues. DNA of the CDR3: TGTGCCAGCTCTACTCAGGCCGAGTACACTGAAGCTTTCTTT. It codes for CASSTQAEYTEAFF.

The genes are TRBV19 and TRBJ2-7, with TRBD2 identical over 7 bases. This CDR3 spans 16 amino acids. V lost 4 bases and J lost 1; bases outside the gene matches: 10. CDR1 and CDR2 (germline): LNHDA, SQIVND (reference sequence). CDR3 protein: CASSTETAGRSYEQYF. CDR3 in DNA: TGTGCCAGTAGTACGGAGACAGCCGGGAGGTCCTACGAGCAGTACTTC.

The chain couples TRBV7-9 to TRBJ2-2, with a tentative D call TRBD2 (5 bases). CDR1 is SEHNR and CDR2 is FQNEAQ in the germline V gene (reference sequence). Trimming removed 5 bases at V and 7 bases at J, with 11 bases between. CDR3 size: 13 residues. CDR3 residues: CASSPPGGGELFF. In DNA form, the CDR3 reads TGTGCCAGCAGCCCCCCAGGAGGCGGGGAGCTGTTTTTT.

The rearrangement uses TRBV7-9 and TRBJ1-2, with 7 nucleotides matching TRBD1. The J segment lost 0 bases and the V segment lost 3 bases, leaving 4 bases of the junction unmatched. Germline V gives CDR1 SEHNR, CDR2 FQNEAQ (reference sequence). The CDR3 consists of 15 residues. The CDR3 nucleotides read TGTGCCAGCAGCTTGAGAGGGACAGCTAACTATGGCTACACCTTC. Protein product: CASSLRGTANYGYTF.

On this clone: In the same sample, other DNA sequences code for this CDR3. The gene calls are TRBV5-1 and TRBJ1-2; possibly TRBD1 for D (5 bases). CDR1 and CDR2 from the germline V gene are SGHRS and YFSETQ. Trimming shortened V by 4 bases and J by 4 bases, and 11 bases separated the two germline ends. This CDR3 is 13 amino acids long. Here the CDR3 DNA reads TGCGCCAGCAGCCCAGGACAAAGCTATGGCTACACCTTC. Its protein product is CASSPGQSYGYTF.

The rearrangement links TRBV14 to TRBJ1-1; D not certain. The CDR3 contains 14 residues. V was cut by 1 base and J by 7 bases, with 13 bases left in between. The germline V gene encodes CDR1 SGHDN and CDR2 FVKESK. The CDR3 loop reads CASSQGSGLIEAFF. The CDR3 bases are TGTGCCAGCAGCCAAGGGTCTGGGCTCATTGAAGCTTTCTTT.

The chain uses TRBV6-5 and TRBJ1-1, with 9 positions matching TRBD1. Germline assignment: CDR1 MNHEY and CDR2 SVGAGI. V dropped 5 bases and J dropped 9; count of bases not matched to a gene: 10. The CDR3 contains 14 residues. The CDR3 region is CASSPPGQGIQAFF. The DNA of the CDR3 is TGTGCCAGCAGTCCTCCGGGACAGGGAATTCAAGCTTTCTTT.

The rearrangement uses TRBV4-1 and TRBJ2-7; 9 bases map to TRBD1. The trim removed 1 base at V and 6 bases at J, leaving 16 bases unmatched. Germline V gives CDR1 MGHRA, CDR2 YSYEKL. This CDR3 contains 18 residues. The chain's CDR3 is CASSQVNLPGQGAGEQYF. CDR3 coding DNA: TGCGCCAGCAGCCAAGTAAACTTGCCGGGACAGGGAGCCGGCGAGCAGTACTTC.

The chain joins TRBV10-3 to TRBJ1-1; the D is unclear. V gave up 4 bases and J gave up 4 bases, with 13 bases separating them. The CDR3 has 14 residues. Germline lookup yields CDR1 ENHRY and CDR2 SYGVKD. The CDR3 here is CAISVGLGATEAFF. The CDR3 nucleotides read TGTGCCATCAGTGTGGGATTGGGAGCCACTGAAGCTTTCTTT.

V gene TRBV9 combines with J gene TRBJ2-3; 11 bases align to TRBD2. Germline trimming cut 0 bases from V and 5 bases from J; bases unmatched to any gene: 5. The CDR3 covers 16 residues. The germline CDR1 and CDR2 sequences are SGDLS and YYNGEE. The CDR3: CASSVATLAGGDTQYF. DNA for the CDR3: TGTGCCAGCAGCGTAGCTACCCTAGCGGGGGGAGATACGCAGTATTTT.

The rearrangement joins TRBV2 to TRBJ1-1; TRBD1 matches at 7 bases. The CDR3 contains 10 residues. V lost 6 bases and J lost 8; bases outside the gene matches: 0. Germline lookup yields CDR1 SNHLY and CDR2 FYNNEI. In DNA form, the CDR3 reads TGTGCCAGCAGACAGGGGGAAGCTTTCTTT. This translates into CASRQGEAFF. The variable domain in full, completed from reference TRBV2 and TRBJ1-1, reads EPEVTQTPSHQVTQMGQEVILRCVPISNHLYFYWYRQILGQKVEFLVSFYNNEISEKSEIFDDQFSVERPDGSNFTLKIRSTKLEDSAMYFCASRQGEAFFGQGTRLTVV.

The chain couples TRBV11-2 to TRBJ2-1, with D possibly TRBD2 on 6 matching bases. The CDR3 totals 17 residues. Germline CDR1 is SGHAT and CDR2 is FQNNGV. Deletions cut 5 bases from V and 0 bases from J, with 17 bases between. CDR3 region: CASSRTPRGFSYNEQFF. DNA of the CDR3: TGTGCCAGCAGCCGAACTCCCCGGGGGTTCTCCTACAATGAGCAGTTCTTC.

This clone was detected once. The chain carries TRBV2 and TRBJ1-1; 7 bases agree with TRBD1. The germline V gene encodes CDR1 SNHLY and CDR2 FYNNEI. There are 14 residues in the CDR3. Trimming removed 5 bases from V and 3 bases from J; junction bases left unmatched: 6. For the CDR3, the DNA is TGTGCCAGCAGTCGACAGGGAGGCGACACTGAAGCTTTCTTT. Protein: CASSRQGGDTEAFF.

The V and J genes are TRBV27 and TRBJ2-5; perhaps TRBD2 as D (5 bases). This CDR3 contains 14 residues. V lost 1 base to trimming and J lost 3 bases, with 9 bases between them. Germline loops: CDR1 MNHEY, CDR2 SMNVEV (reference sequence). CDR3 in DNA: TGTGCCAGCAGTTTATTATACGGGGAAGAGACCCAGTACTTC. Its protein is CASSLLYGEETQYF.

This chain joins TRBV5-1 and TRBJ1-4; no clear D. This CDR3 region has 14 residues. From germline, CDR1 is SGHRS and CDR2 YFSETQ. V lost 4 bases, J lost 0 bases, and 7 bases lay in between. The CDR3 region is CASSQTATNEKLFF. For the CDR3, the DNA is TGCGCCAGCAGCCAAACTGCAACTAATGAAAAACTGTTTTTT.

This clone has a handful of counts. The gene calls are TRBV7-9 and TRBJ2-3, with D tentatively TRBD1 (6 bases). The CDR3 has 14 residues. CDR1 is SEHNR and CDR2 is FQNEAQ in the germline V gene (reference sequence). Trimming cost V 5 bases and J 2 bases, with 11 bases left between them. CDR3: CASSTDRTTDTQYF. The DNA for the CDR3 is TGTGCCAGCAGCACTGACAGGACCACAGATACGCAGTATTTT.

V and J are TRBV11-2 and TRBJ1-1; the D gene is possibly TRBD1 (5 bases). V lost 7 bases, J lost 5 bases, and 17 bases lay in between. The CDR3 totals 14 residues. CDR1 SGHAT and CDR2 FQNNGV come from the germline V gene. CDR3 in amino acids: CASKQALGGTEAFF. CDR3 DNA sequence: TGTGCCAGCAAACAGGCCCTCGGTGGGACTGAAGCTTTCTTT. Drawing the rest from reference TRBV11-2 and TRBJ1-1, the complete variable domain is EAGVAQSPRYKIIEKRQSVAFWCNPISGHATLYWYQQILGQGPKLLIQFQNNGVVDDSQLPKDRFSAERLKGVDSTLKIQPAKLEDSAVYLCASKQALGGTEAFFGQGTRLTVV.

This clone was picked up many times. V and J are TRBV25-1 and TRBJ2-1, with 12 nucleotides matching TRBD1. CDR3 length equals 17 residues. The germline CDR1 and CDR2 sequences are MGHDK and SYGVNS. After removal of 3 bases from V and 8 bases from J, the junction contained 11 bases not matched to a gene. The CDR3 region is CASSDISRDRGRYEQFF. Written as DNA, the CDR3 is TGTGCCAGCAGTGACATCTCCCGGGACAGGGGGCGTTATGAGCAGTTCTTC.

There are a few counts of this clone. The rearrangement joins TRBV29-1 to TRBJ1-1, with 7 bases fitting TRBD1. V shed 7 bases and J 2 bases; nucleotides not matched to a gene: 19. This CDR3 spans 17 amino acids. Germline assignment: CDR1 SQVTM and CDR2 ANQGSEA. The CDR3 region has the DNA TGCAGCGCCATAAAGTTGAAATGGGGACAGCGAAACACTGAAGCTTTCTTT. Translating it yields CSAIKLKWGQRNTEAFF.

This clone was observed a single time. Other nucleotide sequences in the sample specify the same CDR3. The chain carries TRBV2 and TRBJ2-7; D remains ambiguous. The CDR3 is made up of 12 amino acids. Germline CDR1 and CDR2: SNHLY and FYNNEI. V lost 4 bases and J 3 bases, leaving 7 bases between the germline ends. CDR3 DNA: TGTGCCAGCAGTGGGCAGAACTACGAGCAGTACTTC. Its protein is CASSGQNYEQYF.

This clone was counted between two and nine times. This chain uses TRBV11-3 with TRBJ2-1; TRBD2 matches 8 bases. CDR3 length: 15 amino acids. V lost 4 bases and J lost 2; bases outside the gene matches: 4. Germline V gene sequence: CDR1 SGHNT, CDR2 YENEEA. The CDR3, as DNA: TGTGCCAGCAGCTCTAAGCGGGGGCCCTACAATGAGCAGTTCTTC. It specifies CASSSKRGPYNEQFF.

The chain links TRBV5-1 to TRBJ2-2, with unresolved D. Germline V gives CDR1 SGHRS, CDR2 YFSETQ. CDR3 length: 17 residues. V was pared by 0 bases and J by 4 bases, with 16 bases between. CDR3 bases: TGCGCCAGCAGCTTGGCCCCATTTCAGAAATCCACCGGGGAGCTGTTTTTT. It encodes CASSLAPFQKSTGELFF.

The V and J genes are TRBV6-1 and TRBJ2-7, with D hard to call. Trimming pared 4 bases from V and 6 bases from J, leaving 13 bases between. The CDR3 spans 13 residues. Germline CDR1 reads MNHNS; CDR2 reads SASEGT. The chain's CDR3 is CASSVLTRSEQYF. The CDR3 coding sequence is TGTGCCAGCAGTGTCCTTACCCGGTCCGAGCAGTACTTC.

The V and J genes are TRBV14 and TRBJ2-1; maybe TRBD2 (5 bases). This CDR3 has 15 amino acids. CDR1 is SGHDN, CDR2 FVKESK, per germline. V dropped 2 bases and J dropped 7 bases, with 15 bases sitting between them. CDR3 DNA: TGTGCCAGCAGCCAACCTGTGGCGGGTCTGAATGAGCAGTTCTTC. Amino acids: CASSQPVAGLNEQFF.

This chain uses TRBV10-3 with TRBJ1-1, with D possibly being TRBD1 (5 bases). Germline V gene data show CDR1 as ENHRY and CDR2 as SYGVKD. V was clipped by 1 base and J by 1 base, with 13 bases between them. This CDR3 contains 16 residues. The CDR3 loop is CAISELRGPKNTEAFF. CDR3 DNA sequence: TGTGCCATCAGTGAGTTAAGGGGCCCCAAGAACACTGAAGCTTTCTTT.

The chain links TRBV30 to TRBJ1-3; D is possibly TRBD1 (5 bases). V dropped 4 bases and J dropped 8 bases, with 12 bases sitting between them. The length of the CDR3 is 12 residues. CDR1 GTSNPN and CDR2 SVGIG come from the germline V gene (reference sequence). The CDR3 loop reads CAWTQAVDTIYF. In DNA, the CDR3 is TGTGCCTGGACACAGGCAGTAGACACCATATATTTT.

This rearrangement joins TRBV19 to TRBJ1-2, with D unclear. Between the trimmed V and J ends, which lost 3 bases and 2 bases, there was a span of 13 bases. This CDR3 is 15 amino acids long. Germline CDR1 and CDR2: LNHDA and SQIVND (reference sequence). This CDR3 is CASSMSGEGNYGYTF. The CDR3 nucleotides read TGTGCCAGTAGTATGAGCGGAGAGGGAAACTATGGCTACACCTTC.

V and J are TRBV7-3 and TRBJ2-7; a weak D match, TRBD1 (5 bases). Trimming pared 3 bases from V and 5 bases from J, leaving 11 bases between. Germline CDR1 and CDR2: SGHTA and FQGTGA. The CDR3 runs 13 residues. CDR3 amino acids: CASSLSREHEQYF. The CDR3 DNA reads TGTGCCAGCAGCTTGAGCAGGGAACACGAGCAGTACTTC.

The CDR3 protein is CASSLPLAGYSTDTQYF. CDR3 nucleotides: TGCGCCAGCAGCTTGCCACTAGCGGGGTATAGCACAGATACGCAGTATTTT. The rearrangement joins TRBV5-1 to TRBJ2-3; 10 bases agree with TRBD2. The length of the CDR3 is 17 residues. Per the germline V gene, CDR1 is SGHRS and CDR2 is YFSETQ. The V gene end was trimmed by 1 base and the J gene end by 0 bases; junction bases not matched to a gene: 5. Complete variable domain (other parts from reference TRBV5-1 and TRBJ2-3): KAGVTQTPRYLIKTRGQQVTLSCSPISGHRSVSWYQQTPGQGLQFLFEYFSETQRNKGNFPGRFSGRQFSNSRSEMNVSTLELGDSALYLCASSLPLAGYSTDTQYFGPGTRLTVL.

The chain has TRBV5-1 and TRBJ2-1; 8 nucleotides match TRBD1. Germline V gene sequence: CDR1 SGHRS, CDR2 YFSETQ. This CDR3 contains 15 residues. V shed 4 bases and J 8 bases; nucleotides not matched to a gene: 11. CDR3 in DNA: TGCGCCAGCAGCCTAGGACAGGGAGGTATGGATGAGCAGTTCTTC. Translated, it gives CASSLGQGGMDEQFF.